The T cell receptor beta chain described here comes from a study of cytomegalovirus exposure and HLA in healthy donors. At the level of the study: T cells numbering around 190 million yielded some 100 million unique TCR beta sequences in an earlier analysis.

In this sample, this clone turned up a few times. The germline gives CDR1 LGHNA, CDR2 YSLEER. V shed 1 base, J shed 5 bases, and the junction held 2 bases outside the gene matches. The CDR3 is 16 residues long. Primers for the PCR totalled 60 Vbeta and 13 Jbeta. Libraries were prepared by immunoSEQ multiplex PCR; TCRdb keeps only in-frame clonotypes and omits some of them. This table holds about 160,000 clones, more than 60% found once. This sequence joins TRBV4-3 and TRBJ2-3, with 14 nucleotides matching TRBD2. This sequence originates from a woman aged 40 to 49 in good health and CMV-seropositive. The sample consisted of PBMCs. The CDR3 protein is CASSQGTSGGQDTQYF. The CDR3 DNA reads as TGCGCCAGCAGCCAAGGGACTAGCGGGGGGCAAGATACGCAGTATTTT.